The rows below give T cell receptor beta chains drawn from one sample of a study of blood T cell repertoires in COVID-19. Libraries were prepared by immunoSEQ multiplex PCR; TCRdb keeps only in-frame clonotypes and omits some of them. The table lists about 320,000 clones, roughly 88% of them singletons. Sequencing was done on a sample of peripheral blood. The receptors come from a woman in her thirties with COVID-19, enrolled during active disease. CDR3s include the opening cysteine and the closing phenylalanine or tryptophan. The order of the fields is clone size, J gene, D gene, V gene, CDR3 DNA, CDR3 protein. A D gene is named only where the DNA matches it firmly. Clone size is given for some rows only: seen once, a few or many times, or a class if the clone is expanded.

clone size: .
J gene: TRBJ1-2
D gene: .
V gene: TRBV27
CDR3 DNA: TGTGCCAGCAGTTTGGGGATGGGAGCCTTGGGGGGCTACACCTTC
CDR3 protein: CASSLGMGALGGYTF

clone size: .
J gene: TRBJ1-2
D gene: TRBD1
V gene: TRBV30
CDR3 DNA: TGTGCCTGGCGTACCGGGACAGGGGTAGACGGCTACACCTTC
CDR3 protein: CAWRTGTGVDGYTF

clone size: .
J gene: TRBJ1-4
D gene: TRBD1
V gene: TRBV7-4
CDR3 DNA: TGTGCCAGCAGCTTAGGACAGGGGCAAGAAAAACTGTTTTTT
CDR3 protein: CASSLGQGQEKLFF

clone size: .
J gene: TRBJ2-3
D gene: TRBD2
V gene: TRBV18
CDR3 DNA: TGTGCCAGCTCCCTCACGGGAGGTCGCGCAGATACGCAGTATTTT
CDR3 protein: CASSLTGGRADTQYF

clone size: .
J gene: TRBJ2-7
D gene: .
V gene: TRBV30
CDR3 DNA: TGTGCCTGGAGTGTACGGGTCTACGAGCAGTACTTC
CDR3 protein: CAWSVRVYEQYF

clone size: once
J gene: TRBJ2-3
D gene: TRBD2
V gene: TRBV4-1
CDR3 DNA: TGCGCCAGCAGCCCCGGACTAGCGGGGTTCACAGATACGCAGTATTTT
CDR3 protein: CASSPGLAGFTDTQYF

clone size: once
J gene: TRBJ1-1
D gene: .
V gene: TRBV13
CDR3 DNA: TGTGCCAGCAGCTTACTGAGGCAGCCCACTGAAGCTTTCTTT
CDR3 protein: CASSLLRQPTEAFF

clone size: .
J gene: TRBJ1-2
D gene: .
V gene: TRBV3-1/TRBV3-2
CDR3 DNA: TGTGCCAGCACCCCTTCGACAATTGGGCAAGGCTACACCTTC
CDR3 protein: CASTPSTIGQGYTF

clone size: once
J gene: TRBJ1-4
D gene: TRBD1
V gene: TRBV19
CDR3 DNA: TGTGCCAGTAGCCCAACCTCAGGGGGCGTCAACGAAAAACTGTTTTTT
CDR3 protein: CASSPTSGGVNEKLFF

clone size: .
J gene: TRBJ1-5
D gene: .
V gene: TRBV6-6
CDR3 DNA: TGTGCCAGCAGTCCCATAATTGGCAGCAATCAGCCCCAGCATTTT
CDR3 protein: CASSPIIGSNQPQHF

clone size: .
J gene: TRBJ2-1
D gene: .
V gene: TRBV2
CDR3 DNA: TGTGCCAGCACTGGGGGCAACGAGCAGTTCTTC
CDR3 protein: CASTGGNEQFF

clone size: .
J gene: TRBJ2-6
D gene: TRBD1
V gene: TRBV18
CDR3 DNA: TGTGCCAGCTCACCAATAGGAGTTGGGACAGGGACTGGTGGGGCCAACGTCCTGACTTTC
CDR3 protein: CASSPIGVGTGTGGANVLTF

clone size: .
J gene: TRBJ2-2
D gene: TRBD2
V gene: TRBV27
CDR3 DNA: TGTGCCAGCAGTTTAAGGGGAGGGCGGGCAGCCGGGGAGCTGTTTTTT
CDR3 protein: CASSLRGGRAAGELFF

clone size: few
J gene: TRBJ1-5
D gene: .
V gene: TRBV4-1
CDR3 DNA: TGCGCCAGCAGCCAGGGGGGGGGCGGCAATCAGCCCCAGCATTTT
CDR3 protein: CASSQGGGGNQPQHF

clone size: .
J gene: TRBJ2-5
D gene: TRBD2
V gene: TRBV9
CDR3 DNA: TGTGCCAGCAGCGTGCTAGCGGGGAAAGAGACCCAGTACTTC
CDR3 protein: CASSVLAGKETQYF

clone size: .
J gene: TRBJ1-5
D gene: TRBD1
V gene: TRBV14
CDR3 DNA: TGTGCCAGCAGCGAAAGGACAGGGGGGGGACGCAATCAGCCCCAGCATTTT
CDR3 protein: CASSERTGGGRNQPQHF

clone size: .
J gene: TRBJ1-2
D gene: .
V gene: TRBV18
CDR3 DNA: TGTGCCAGCTCACCACAAACAGGCGATGGCTACACCTTC
CDR3 protein: CASSPQTGDGYTF

clone size: .
J gene: TRBJ1-2
D gene: .
V gene: TRBV7-8
CDR3 DNA: TGTGCCAGCAGCTTAGATGAGGCTAATGATGGCTACACCTTC
CDR3 protein: CASSLDEANDGYTF

clone size: .
J gene: TRBJ2-5
D gene: .
V gene: TRBV5-1
CDR3 DNA: TGCGCCAGCAGCTTGATAGACAGGCGGGAGACCCAGTACTTC
CDR3 protein: CASSLIDRRETQYF

clone size: .
J gene: TRBJ1-5
D gene: TRBD1
V gene: TRBV6-1
CDR3 DNA: TGTGCCAGCAGTGGGAACCGGGACAGCTCTAGCAATCAGCCCCAGCATTTT
CDR3 protein: CASSGNRDSSSNQPQHF

clone size: .
J gene: TRBJ1-2
D gene: TRBD1
V gene: TRBV29-1
CDR3 DNA: TGCAGCGTTGAGGTGCGGGACAGGGGGCCCACCAATCCGGGCTACACCTTC
CDR3 protein: CSVEVRDRGPTNPGYTF

clone size: .
J gene: TRBJ2-7
D gene: TRBD2
V gene: TRBV4-2
CDR3 DNA: TGTGCCAGCAGCCAGACCCAGGCTAGCGGCTACGAGCAGTACTTC
CDR3 protein: CASSQTQASGYEQYF

clone size: .
J gene: TRBJ2-1
D gene: .
V gene: TRBV4-3
CDR3 DNA: TGCGCCAGCAGCCAAGGAACAGGCGGAAATGAGCAGTTCTTC
CDR3 protein: CASSQGTGGNEQFF

clone size: .
J gene: TRBJ1-2
D gene: .
V gene: TRBV5-1
CDR3 DNA: TGCGCCAGCAGCTTCGATCCGGGACGAGTCGTAGCGGACTATGGCTACACCTTC
CDR3 protein: CASSFDPGRVVADYGYTF

clone size: .
J gene: TRBJ1-2
D gene: TRBD1
V gene: TRBV5-1
CDR3 DNA: TGCGCCAGCAGCTCCGGACAGGGGGCGGAGGGCTACACCTTC
CDR3 protein: CASSSGQGAEGYTF

clone size: .
J gene: TRBJ2-5
D gene: .
V gene: TRBV3-1/TRBV3-2
CDR3 DNA: TGTGCCAGCAGGGCAAGGGGGAGCCAAGAGACCCAGTACTTC
CDR3 protein: CASRARGSQETQYF

clone size: .
J gene: TRBJ1-4
D gene: .
V gene: TRBV2
CDR3 DNA: TGTGCCAGCAGTGGAGGGGGAAGTGAAAAACTGTTTTTT
CDR3 protein: CASSGGGSEKLFF

clone size: .
J gene: TRBJ2-3
D gene: .
V gene: TRBV6-5
CDR3 DNA: TGTGCCAGCAGTTATGGTGTTCAGGATACGCAGTATTTT
CDR3 protein: CASSYGVQDTQYF